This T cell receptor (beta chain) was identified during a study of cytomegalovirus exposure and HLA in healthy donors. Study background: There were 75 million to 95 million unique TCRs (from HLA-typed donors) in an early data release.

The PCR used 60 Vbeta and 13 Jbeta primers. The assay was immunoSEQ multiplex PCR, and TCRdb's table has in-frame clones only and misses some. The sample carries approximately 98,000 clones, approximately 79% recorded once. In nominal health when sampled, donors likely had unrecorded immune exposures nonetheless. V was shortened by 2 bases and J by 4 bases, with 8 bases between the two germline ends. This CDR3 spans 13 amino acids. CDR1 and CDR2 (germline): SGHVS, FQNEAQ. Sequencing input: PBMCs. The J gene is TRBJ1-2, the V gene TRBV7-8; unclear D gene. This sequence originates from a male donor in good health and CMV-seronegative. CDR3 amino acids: CASSLIRSYGYTF. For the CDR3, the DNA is TGTGCCAGCAGCTTAATCCGGAGCTATGGCTACACCTTC.